This record concerns one T cell receptor beta chain sequence. The source of the sample is a study of T cell changes during pregnancy in multiple sclerosis. The CDR3 length is 13 residues. Germline V lookup: CDR1 SGDLS, CDR2 YYNGEE. The V end was cut by 3 bases, the J end by 1 base, with 7 bases between. The method was immunoSEQ multiplex PCR; TCRdb's version includes in-frame clones alone and lacks a portion of them. Found here are tens of thousands of clones, around 93% of them singletons; the top ten hold around 1.4%. This sequence joins TRBV9 and TRBJ1-1; D unresolved. This TCR derives from a female donor in good health, enrolled as a control in a pregnancy study. The source material was peripheral blood, sampled in the third trimester of pregnancy. The CDR3 loop is CASSGPGNTEAFF. The CDR3 region has the DNA TGTGCCAGCAGCGGGCCGGGGAACACTGAAGCTTTCTTT.